The 32 T cell receptor beta chains reported below all come from one sample, sequenced in a study of T cells after posttransplantation cyclophosphamide. Sequencing was performed with immunoSEQ multiplex PCR; in TCRdb, only in-frame clones are kept and a portion is missing. The sample has 5,500 to 8,500 clones, none seen only once. A marrow graft followed busulfan-fludarabine conditioning, with cyclophosphamide on days +3 and +4. The material sequenced was PBMCs, taken after allogeneic stem cell transplant with posttransplant cyclophosphamide. The receptors stem from a male patient between 45 and 59 years old who received an allogeneic stem cell transplant from an unrelated donor, was CMV-positive, and had acute GVHD only. Part of the T cell pool may stem from the graft donor.

This clone was seen many times. The J gene is TRBJ2-3, the V gene TRBV4-2; D remains ambiguous. Trimming stripped 2 bases from V and 3 bases from J, with 12 bases between. Germline CDR1 LGHNA, CDR2 YNFKEQ. The CDR3 is 15 residues long. The DNA for the CDR3 is TGTGCCAGCAGCCAAACGGTCCTGACAACAGATACGCAGTATTTT. Its translation is CASSQTVLTTDTQYF.

This clone was recorded many times. The V and J genes are TRBV4-1 and TRBJ1-5, with 8 positions matching TRBD1. V lost 6 bases and J lost 4; bases outside the gene matches: 8. Germline V gene data show CDR1 as MGHRA and CDR2 as YSYEKL. The CDR3 is 15 residues long. The CDR3 sequence is CASSLTGTGNQPQHF. Here the CDR3 DNA reads TGCGCCAGCAGTCTAACCGGGACAGGTAATCAGCCCCAGCATTTT.

A few counts support this clone. The rearrangement joins TRBV30 to TRBJ2-7, with 7 bases that match TRBD2. The CDR3 is 16 residues long. CDR1 and CDR2 (germline): GTSNPN, SVGIG (reference sequence). J was trimmed by 3 bases and V by 1 base; bases with no gene match: 12. The CDR3: CAWSDGASGVVYEQYF. In nucleotides, the CDR3 is TGTGCCTGGAGTGACGGGGCTAGCGGAGTAGTCTACGAGCAGTACTTC.

This clone appeared many times. The chain recombines TRBV6-6 with TRBJ2-3, with 9 bases fitting TRBD2. V lost 0 bases, J lost 4 bases, and 5 bases stayed unmatched. Germline CDR1 MNHNY, CDR2 SVGAGI (reference sequence). The CDR3 covers 16 residues. CDR3 residues: CASSYSGSGSPDTQYF. In DNA, the CDR3 is TGTGCCAGCAGTTACTCCGGTAGCGGGAGCCCAGATACGCAGTATTTT.

This clone was observed many times. V gene TRBV12-2 combines with J gene TRBJ1-5. TRBV12-2 has pseudogene status. This CDR3 contains 12 residues. The CDR3 loop is CASRLGREAQHF. The CDR3 DNA reads as TGTGCAAGTCGCTTAGGGAGAGAGGCCCAGCATTTT.

This clone was detected ten times or more. The rearrangement links TRBV19 to TRBJ1-2, with 7 positions matching TRBD1. The CDR3 loop spans 13 amino acids. CDR1 and CDR2 from the germline V gene are LNHDA and SQIVND (reference sequence). The trim removed 3 bases at V and 3 bases at J, leaving 1 base unmatched. This CDR3 reads CASSMTGYYGYTF. The CDR3, as DNA: TGTGCCAGTAGTATGACAGGGTACTATGGCTACACCTTC. The full variable domain, with the rest looked up from reference TRBV19 and TRBJ1-2, is DGGITQSPKYLFRKEGQNVTLSCEQNLNHDAMYWYRQDPGQGLRLIYYSQIVNDFQKGDIAEGYSVSREKKESFPLTVTSAQKNPTAFYLCASSMTGYYGYTFGSGTRLTVV.

This clone occurred many times. V usage is TRBV30 and J usage is TRBJ1-1; D gene uncertain. Germline V gene lookup returns CDR1 GTSNPN and CDR2 SVGIG (reference sequence). The CDR3 covers 10 residues. Trimming took off 5 bases at V and 5 bases at J, with 6 bases between the two ends. This chain's CDR3 is CAWLRTEAFF. The CDR3 region has the DNA TGTGCCTGGCTGAGGACTGAAGCTTTCTTT.

Many counts were recorded for this clone. J is TRBJ1-4 and V is TRBV2; 9 positions agree with TRBD1. The CDR3 spans 20 residues. Trimming cost V 5 bases and J 8 bases; bases outside gene matches: 24. Germline loops: CDR1 SNHLY, CDR2 FYNNEI. CDR3 sequence (DNA): TGTGCCAGCAGTAGTATATTAGCCGGGACAGGGAAAGGGAGAAAGGAAAAACTGTTTTTT. As protein: CASSSILAGTGKGRKEKLFF.

This clone was counted many times. This chain links TRBV28 with TRBJ1-5, with D unclear. The V and J ends lost 8 bases and 0 bases respectively, with 8 bases between them. Germline V lookup: CDR1 MDHEN, CDR2 SYDVKM. The CDR3 has 13 residues. The CDR3: CASRVHSNQPQHF. CDR3 DNA: TGTGCCAGCCGAGTCCATAGCAATCAGCCCCAGCATTTT. Drawing the rest from reference TRBV28 and TRBJ1-5, the complete variable domain is DVKVTQSSRYLVKRTGEKVFLECVQDMDHENMFWYRQDPGLGLRLIYFSYDVKMKEKGDIPEGYSVSREKKERFSLILESASTNQTSMYLCASRVHSNQPQHFGDGTRLSIL.

Comments on this clone: A far bigger clonotype differs at one base, so this is likely a read error. This sequence joins TRBV29-1 and TRBJ2-2; TRBD1 matches 9 bases. Per germline, CDR1 SQVTM and CDR2 ANQGSEA. The CDR3 sequence is 15 residues long. Germline trimming cut 8 bases from V and 7 bases from J; bases unmatched to any gene: 14. Written as DNA, the CDR3 is TGCAGCATTGGTGGGGACAGGGTAGAGAGCGGGGAGCTGTTTTTT. This translates into CSIGGDRVESGELFF.

This clone was found a few times. The V and J genes are TRBV7-2 and TRBJ2-5, with 10 bases that match TRBD2. With V trimmed by 3 bases and J by 1 base, 5 bases remained unmatched. CDR3 length: 16 amino acids. Germline CDR1 and CDR2: SGHTA and FQGNSA. The CDR3, as DNA: TGTGCCAGCAGCTTGAGAGCGGGGGGGCCCCAAGAGACCCAGTACTTC. Translation gives CASSLRAGGPQETQYF.

By share of the sample, this clone is medium-sized. The rearrangement joins TRBV19 to TRBJ1-1; D ambiguous. Deletions cut 5 bases from V and 1 base from J, with 11 bases between. CDR3 size: 14 residues. Per germline, CDR1 LNHDA and CDR2 SQIVND (reference sequence). CDR3 sequence (DNA): TGTGCCAGTAGTTCACGACTCGCGAACACTGAAGCTTTCTTT. It yields the protein CASSSRLANTEAFF.

This clone was counted ten times or more. The chain employs TRBV5-8 and TRBJ2-3, with TRBD1 matching over 8 bases. Trimming took 0 bases from V and 1 from J; bases not matched to a gene: 4. Germline-derived CDR1 and CDR2 are SGHTS and YDEGEE. This CDR3 has 16 residues. The CDR3 sequence is CASSLAGQGGTDTQYF. CDR3 nucleotides: TGTGCCAGCAGCTTGGCCGGACAGGGTGGCACAGATACGCAGTATTTT.

At least ten counts were recorded for this clone. The chain couples TRBV5-5 to TRBJ1-2; D call uncertain. The CDR3 length is 15 residues. V was clipped by 0 bases and J by 4 bases, with 13 bases between them. In germline, CDR1 is SGHKS, CDR2 YYEKEE (reference sequence). The CDR3, as DNA: TGTGCCAGCAGCTTGGCGACCGTACCAGGCTATGGCTACACCTTC. Translation: CASSLATVPGYGYTF.

This clone was observed a few times. The gene calls are TRBV28 and TRBJ2-4; D might be TRBD1 (5 bases). Germline loops: CDR1 MDHEN, CDR2 SYDVKM. Trimming left V 5 bases short and J 3 bases short, with 11 bases between. The CDR3 contains 14 residues. The CDR3: CASSPARGKNIQYF. The CDR3 nucleotides read TGTGCCAGCAGTCCCGCTAGGGGCAAAAACATTCAGTACTTC.

This clone was recorded many times. The V call is TRBV30, the J call TRBJ1-5; TRBD1 aligns across 8 bases. The germline V gene has CDR1 GTSNPN and CDR2 SVGIG (reference sequence). This CDR3 has 14 amino acids. V lost 2 bases, J lost 7 bases, and 7 bases stayed unmatched. The CDR3 DNA reads as TGTGCCTGGAGTATGGGACAGGCGGGGCAGCCCCAGCATTTT. Translation: CAWSMGQAGQPQHF. Variable domain in full (rest from reference TRBV30 and TRBJ1-5): SQTIHQWPATLVQPVGSPLSLECTVEGTSNPNLYWYRQAAGRGLQLLFYSVGIGQISSEVPQNLSASRPQDRQFILSSKKLLLSDSGFYLCAWSMGQAGQPQHFGDGTRLSIL.

This clone was detected many times. The chain links TRBV2 to TRBJ2-1; D is perhaps TRBD2 (5 bases). CDR1 is SNHLY, CDR2 FYNNEI, per germline. V gave up 6 bases and J gave up 9 bases, with 12 bases separating them. CDR3 size: 12 residues. The CDR3 sequence is CASRLGLGEQFF. DNA of the CDR3: TGTGCCAGCAGGCTCGGACTGGGTGAGCAGTTCTTC.

This clone is classed as medium-sized (0.01 to 0.1%). The V gene is TRBV5-1, the J gene TRBJ2-1, with 11 bases lining up with TRBD2. The V gene's germline CDR1 is SGHRS and CDR2 YFSETQ. The CDR3 has 14 amino acids. V shed 5 bases, J shed 5 bases, and the junction held 3 bases outside the gene matches. The CDR3 is CASRTSGRHNEQFF. The CDR3 coding sequence is TGCGCCAGCAGAACTAGCGGGAGACACAATGAGCAGTTCTTC.

This clone was observed many times. In the same sample, other DNA sequences code for this CDR3. V and J are TRBV4-1 and TRBJ1-4; D is ambiguous. V was pared by 1 base and J by 4 bases, with 16 bases between. The CDR3 spans 17 residues. Germline V gene lookup returns CDR1 MGHRA and CDR2 YSYEKL. CDR3: CASSQVPRSRNNEKLFF. In DNA, the CDR3 is TGCGCCAGCAGCCAAGTCCCCCGGTCTCGAAATAATGAAAAACTGTTTTTT.

This clone showed up many times. This sequence joins TRBV5-1 and TRBJ1-1; the D is unclear. The CDR3 runs to 12 residues. Per germline, CDR1 SGHRS and CDR2 YFSETQ. V lost 2 bases and J lost 7, with 9 bases in between. The DNA of the CDR3 is TGCGCCAGCAGCTTCTCCGGGATTGAAGCTTTCTTT. The encoded protein is CASSFSGIEAFF.

This clone came up many times. V gene TRBV9 combines with J gene TRBJ2-2; a weak D match, TRBD2 (5 bases). The CDR3 is 17 residues long. Looked up from germline, CDR1 is SGDLS and CDR2 is YYNGEE. V was clipped by 0 bases and J by 1 base, with 13 bases between them. The CDR3: CASSVDGLAVNTGELFF. The CDR3 nucleotides are TGTGCCAGCAGCGTAGATGGGCTAGCAGTGAACACCGGGGAGCTGTTTTTT.

Ten or more counts support this clone. The chain couples TRBV7-6 to TRBJ2-2, with D possibly TRBD1 on 6 matching bases. The CDR3 sequence is 16 residues long. Trimming shortened V by 1 base and J by 4 bases, and 13 bases separated the two germline ends. Germline CDR1 and CDR2: SGHVS and FNYEAQ. Written as DNA, the CDR3 is TGTGCCAGCAGCTTAGGGTCAGGGGTCGCCACCGGGGAGCTGTTTTTT. Translating gives CASSLGSGVATGELFF.

This clone was observed many times. This chain uses TRBV5-6 with TRBJ2-7, with TRBD1 identical over 10 bases. Germline values: CDR1 SGHDT, CDR2 YYEEEE. This CDR3 is 14 amino acids long. V dropped 4 bases and J dropped 6; count of bases not matched to a gene: 7. This chain's CDR3 is CASSKPGQGTEQYF. CDR3 DNA: TGTGCCAGCAGCAAACCGGGACAGGGGACCGAGCAGTACTTC.

This clone has a count of ten or more. This CDR3 reads CASSPSTGTEAFF. In DNA, the CDR3 is TGTGCCAGCAGCCCGTCGACAGGAACTGAAGCTTTCTTT. This chain connects TRBV5-6 to TRBJ1-1; the D gene is possibly TRBD1 (6 bases). V gave up 4 bases and J gave up 5 bases, with 12 bases separating them. Germline CDR1 reads SGHDT; CDR2 reads YYEEEE. The CDR3 loop spans 13 amino acids.

This clone was found many times. The chain combines TRBV19 with TRBJ1-5, with D perhaps TRBD1 (5 bases). The CDR3 spans 15 residues. Germline V gene lookup returns CDR1 LNHDA and CDR2 SQIVND (reference sequence). The V end lost 6 bases, the J end lost 11 bases, and 23 bases lay between the germline ends. The DNA for the CDR3 is TGTGCCAGTAGGGACCCGGGACTCAGGACATTTTCCCAGCATTTT. Protein: CASRDPGLRTFSQHF.

This clone was picked up many times. The chain links TRBV28 to TRBJ2-5, with D unclear. Germline V gene lookup returns CDR1 MDHEN and CDR2 SYDVKM. V was clipped by 3 bases and J by 2 bases, with 25 bases between them. The CDR3 has 19 amino acids. CDR3 in DNA: TGTGCCAGCAGTTTTAAGGTCGTCCTGTTGGAGAGAAAACAAGAGACCCAGTACTTC. Residues: CASSFKVVLLERKQETQYF.

This clone was seen repeatedly, ten times or more. V gene TRBV13 combines with J gene TRBJ2-4, with 7 bases lining up with TRBD1. Per the germline V gene, CDR1 is PRHDT and CDR2 is FYEKMQ (reference sequence). V shed 5 bases, J shed 7 bases, and the junction held 11 bases outside the gene matches. The CDR3 has 15 amino acids. In nucleotides, the CDR3 is TGTGCCAGCAGCCCAAACCTCGAGGACAGGAACATTCAGTACTTC. Translated: CASSPNLEDRNIQYF.

This clone occurred a few times. The chain combines TRBV15 with TRBJ2-1, with TRBD2 as a possible D gene (5 bases). The CDR3 covers 16 residues. Trimming cost V 2 bases and J 5 bases, with 16 bases left between them. From germline, CDR1 is LNHNV and CDR2 YYDKDF (reference sequence). The CDR3 region has the DNA TGTGCCACCAGCAGAACCGGAGGCCCCTATGACAATGAGCAGTTCTTC. Its translation is CATSRTGGPYDNEQFF.

This clone was seen many times. The J gene is TRBJ2-5, the V gene TRBV6-1, with 13 bases matching TRBD2. J lost 5 bases, V lost 2 bases, and 8 bases had no gene match. This CDR3 comprises 17 residues. Germline assignment: CDR1 MNHNS and CDR2 SASEGT. The CDR3 sequence is CASSEKGLAGPGETQYF. CDR3 DNA: TGTGCCAGCAGTGAAAAGGGACTAGCGGGACCCGGGGAGACCCAGTACTTC.

In its sample, this clone is medium-sized. The chain couples TRBV2 to TRBJ2-2; TRBD1 aligns across 7 bases. The CDR3 totals 12 residues. Trimming took 4 bases from V and 13 from J; bases not matched to a gene: 6. Germline CDR1 is SNHLY and CDR2 is FYNNEI. This CDR3 reads CASSGPRDRLFF. CDR3 DNA sequence: TGTGCCAGCAGTGGTCCCCGGGACAGGCTGTTTTTT.

This clone occurred many times. This CDR3 is also generated by other DNA sequences in the sample. The V and J genes are TRBV30 and TRBJ1-1; 7 bases map to TRBD1. CDR1 and CDR2 from the germline V gene are GTSNPN and SVGIG (reference sequence). This CDR3 region has 13 residues. V was clipped by 5 bases and J by 4 bases; unmatched bases: 7. CDR3 residues: CAWGVQGGTEAFF. The CDR3 DNA is TGTGCCTGGGGGGTCCAGGGGGGCACTGAAGCTTTCTTT.

The chain is built from TRBV14 and TRBJ2-2; 7 bases align to TRBD1. Per germline, CDR1 SGHDN and CDR2 FVKESK. The CDR3 runs 15 residues. The trim removed 5 bases at V and 10 bases at J, leaving 13 bases unmatched. The CDR3 loop reads CASSEARGRGEELFF. The CDR3, as DNA: TGTGCCAGCAGCGAGGCAAGGGGGCGCGGCGAGGAGCTGTTTTTT.